This is a list of T cell receptor beta chains from one sample in a study of long-term antiretroviral therapy in people with HIV. Using immunoSEQ multiplex PCR, the repertoire was profiled, and TCRdb retains in-frame clones only, with some absent. In the table there are some 24,000 clones, around 86% of which are singletons. Material: unsorted PBMCs, obtained at the start of antiretroviral therapy, before treatment. The receptor set was obtained from a woman aged 18 to 35 with HIV. Both conserved end residues are part of each CDR3. The order of the fields is J gene, D gene, clone size, V gene, CDR3 protein, CDR3 DNA. D genes are given only for firm matches. Some rows have no size entry. The others give once, few or many, or a class for an expanded clone.

J: TRBJ1-4
D: NA
size: NA
V: TRBV2
CDR3: CASSETDWLGGLFF
DNA: TGTGCCAGCAGTGAGACAGACTGGCTAGGAGGACTGTTTTTT

J: TRBJ1-6
D: TRBD1
size: NA
V: TRBV25-1
CDR3: CASSESDRGLSPLHF
DNA: TGTGCCAGCAGTGAATCCGACAGGGGGCTTTCACCCCTCCACTTT

J: TRBJ1-4
D: TRBD1
size: NA
V: TRBV5-1
CDR3: CASSLAPGQGVGGEKLFF
DNA: TGCGCCAGCAGCTTGGCCCCGGGACAGGGGGTTGGTGGGGAAAAACTGTTTTTT

J: TRBJ1-1
D: NA
size: NA
V: TRBV29-1
CDR3: CSVRRQDLKAFF
DNA: TGCAGCGTGCGCCGACAGGATCTGAAAGCTTTCTTT

J: TRBJ2-3
D: NA
size: few
V: TRBV9
CDR3: CASSVGEEASTDTQYF
DNA: TGTGCCAGCAGCGTAGGAGAGGAGGCTAGCACAGATACGCAGTATTTT

J: TRBJ1-1
D: TRBD1
size: NA
V: TRBV5-6
CDR3: CASSFTGGADTEAFF
DNA: TGTGCCAGCAGCTTTACAGGGGGCGCGGACACTGAAGCTTTCTTT

J: TRBJ1-5
D: NA
size: once
V: TRBV4-3
CDR3: CASSRLRGPNQPQHF
DNA: TGCGCCAGCAGCCGCCTCAGGGGCCCCAATCAGCCCCAGCATTTT

J: TRBJ2-1
D: NA
size: NA
V: TRBV4-1
CDR3: CASSQDAGPELSYNEQFF
DNA: TGCGCCAGCAGCCAAGATGCGGGACCGGAATTATCCTACAATGAGCAGTTCTTC

J: TRBJ2-5
D: TRBD1
size: NA
V: TRBV14
CDR3: CASSQDRDRGSLETQYF
DNA: TGTGCCAGCAGCCAAGACAGGGACAGGGGGTCCTTAGAGACCCAGTACTTC

J: TRBJ2-1
D: NA
size: once
V: TRBV27
CDR3: CASSLSHVAPEFF
DNA: TGTGCCAGCAGTTTATCACACGTTGCCCCCGAGTTCTTC

J: TRBJ2-4
D: NA
size: NA
V: TRBV7-2
CDR3: CASSLSGSSKNIQYF
DNA: TGTGCCAGCAGCTTATCGGGGTCTAGCAAAAACATTCAGTACTTC

J: TRBJ2-1
D: NA
size: NA
V: TRBV10-2
CDR3: CASSDPEGMDEQFF
DNA: TGCGCCAGCAGTGACCCCGAGGGAATGGATGAGCAGTTCTTC

J: TRBJ2-7
D: NA
size: medium-sized
V: TRBV29-1
CDR3: CSIWGTGTSYEQYF
DNA: TGCAGCATTTGGGGAACGGGGACCTCCTACGAGCAGTACTTC

J: TRBJ1-1
D: NA
size: NA
V: TRBV18
CDR3: CASSPLPRTANTEAFF
DNA: TGTGCCAGCTCACCACTCCCCCGGACAGCGAACACTGAAGCTTTCTTT

J: TRBJ2-7
D: NA
size: NA
V: TRBV9
CDR3: CASSVGGDASYEQYF
DNA: TGTGCCAGCAGCGTAGGAGGGGATGCCTCCTACGAGCAGTACTTC

J: TRBJ1-2
D: TRBD1
size: NA
V: TRBV6-5
CDR3: CAIGTGFYGYTF
DNA: TGTGCCATCGGGACAGGGTTTTACGGCTACACCTTC

J: TRBJ2-7
D: NA
size: NA
V: TRBV21-1
CDR3: CASMVCEDIEAYEQYF
DNA: TGTGCCAGCATGGTATGTGAGGACATCGAAGCCTACGAGCAGTACTTC

J: TRBJ2-5
D: NA
size: NA
V: TRBV5-6
CDR3: CASSLGLQETQYF
DNA: TGTGCCAGCAGCTTGGGGTTACAAGAGACCCAGTACTTC

J: TRBJ2-3
D: TRBD2
size: NA
V: TRBV5-1
CDR3: CASSWGSGSQDTQYF
DNA: TGCGCCAGCAGCTGGGGGAGCGGGAGTCAAGATACGCAGTATTTT

J: TRBJ2-2
D: TRBD2
size: NA
V: TRBV10-3
CDR3: CAISDAGANTGELFF
DNA: TGTGCCATCAGTGATGCGGGAGCGAACACCGGGGAGCTGTTTTTT

J: TRBJ2-3
D: TRBD2
size: once
V: TRBV9
CDR3: CASSGGTSGLTDTQYF
DNA: TGTGCCAGCAGCGGGGGGACTAGCGGTCTCACAGATACGCAGTATTTT

J: TRBJ2-4
D: NA
size: NA
V: TRBV11-2
CDR3: CASSEWGGNIQYF
DNA: TGTGCCAGCAGCGAGTGGGGTGGAAACATTCAGTACTTC

J: TRBJ1-2
D: NA
size: NA
V: TRBV18
CDR3: CASSHTDRLNYGYTF
DNA: TGTGCCAGCTCACACACGGACCGACTTAACTATGGCTACACCTTC

J: TRBJ1-3
D: TRBD1
size: NA
V: TRBV5-1
CDR3: CASSLVGTAPNTIYF
DNA: TGCGCCAGCAGCTTGGTAGGGACAGCCCCAAACACCATATATTTT

J: TRBJ2-1
D: TRBD1
size: NA
V: TRBV15
CDR3: CATSRDRRQGFNEQFF
DNA: TGTGCCACCAGCAGAGATCGGAGACAGGGGTTCAATGAGCAGTTCTTC

J: TRBJ2-1
D: TRBD2
size: NA
V: TRBV28
CDR3: CASSLGTSSYNEQFF
DNA: TGTGCCAGCAGTTTAGGGACTAGTTCCTACAATGAGCAGTTCTTC

J: TRBJ2-3
D: NA
size: once
V: TRBV7-2
CDR3: CASSLGGASTDTQYF
DNA: TGTGCCAGCAGCTTAGGGGGGGCAAGCACAGATACGCAGTATTTT

J: TRBJ1-1
D: NA
size: NA
V: TRBV9
CDR3: CASSPRIGPNTEAFF
DNA: TGTGCCAGCAGCCCCCGGATTGGACCGAACACTGAAGCTTTCTTT

J: TRBJ1-2
D: NA
size: NA
V: TRBV5-4
CDR3: CASSLYAEQHNYGYTF
DNA: TGTGCCAGCAGCTTGTACGCTGAGCAGCATAACTATGGCTACACCTTC

J: TRBJ1-2
D: NA
size: few
V: TRBV2
CDR3: CASSPQGNYGYTF
DNA: TGTGCCAGCAGTCCCCAGGGGAACTATGGCTACACCTTC

J: TRBJ1-1
D: NA
size: once
V: TRBV6-5
CDR3: CASRDSHTEAFF
DNA: TGTGCCAGCAGGGACAGCCATACTGAAGCTTTCTTT

J: TRBJ1-2
D: TRBD1
size: NA
V: TRBV4-3
CDR3: CASSQKRGQDYGYTF
DNA: TGCGCCAGCAGTCAAAAAAGGGGGCAGGACTATGGCTACACCTTC

J: TRBJ1-5
D: NA
size: NA
V: TRBV15
CDR3: CATSRDGSNQPQHF
DNA: TGTGCCACCAGCAGAGATGGTAGCAATCAGCCCCAGCATTTT

J: TRBJ1-2
D: NA
size: few
V: TRBV7-8
CDR3: CASSSDLYGYTF
DNA: TGTGCCAGCAGCTCCGACCTGTATGGCTACACCTTC

J: TRBJ2-4
D: NA
size: NA
V: TRBV7-2
CDR3: CASRLGTGTREVAKNIQYF
DNA: TGTGCCAGCAGATTAGGGACTGGTACGCGAGAGGTAGCCAAAAACATTCAGTACTTC

J: TRBJ2-7
D: TRBD2
size: once
V: TRBV6-1
CDR3: CASSGTSGGRYEQYF
DNA: TGTGCCAGCAGTGGGACTAGCGGGGGTCGCTACGAGCAGTACTTC

J: TRBJ1-2
D: NA
size: NA
V: TRBV7-2
CDR3: CASSLGPSDNYGYTF
DNA: TGTGCCAGCAGCTTAGGTCCCAGTGATAACTATGGCTACACCTTC

J: TRBJ2-7
D: NA
size: NA
V: TRBV20-1
CDR3: CSGTDSYEQYF
DNA: TGCAGCGGGACGGATTCCTACGAGCAGTACTTC

J: TRBJ2-7
D: NA
size: NA
V: TRBV10-3
CDR3: CAISGTGGPGEQYF
DNA: TGTGCCATCAGTGGAACTGGGGGTCCTGGGGAGCAGTACTTC

J: TRBJ1-2
D: NA
size: once
V: TRBV6-5
CDR3: CASTTGRVDGYTF
DNA: TGTGCCAGCACCACCGGGCGGGTGGACGGCTACACCTTC

J: TRBJ1-4
D: NA
size: NA
V: TRBV29-1
CDR3: CSARQTEKLFF
DNA: TGCAGCGCGAGACAGACGGAAAAACTGTTTTTT

J: TRBJ2-7
D: NA
size: NA
V: TRBV28
CDR3: CASYQGADEQYF
DNA: TGTGCCAGTTACCAGGGCGCCGACGAGCAGTACTTC

J: TRBJ2-1
D: NA
size: once
V: TRBV7-8
CDR3: CASSFGGGPYNEQFF
DNA: TGTGCCAGCAGCTTCGGGGGAGGCCCGTACAATGAGCAGTTCTTC

J: TRBJ1-2
D: NA
size: once
V: TRBV15
CDR3: CATSRAPEGDYGYTF
DNA: TGTGCCACCAGCAGAGCACCGGAAGGGGACTATGGCTACACCTTC

J: TRBJ2-2
D: NA
size: once
V: TRBV19
CDR3: CASSKWARGTGELFF
DNA: TGTGCCAGTAGTAAGTGGGCGCGAGGCACCGGGGAGCTGTTTTTT

J: TRBJ1-4
D: NA
size: NA
V: TRBV30
CDR3: CAWKVRVNEKLFF
DNA: TGTGCCTGGAAGGTCAGGGTGAATGAAAAACTGTTTTTT

J: TRBJ2-7
D: TRBD1
size: NA
V: TRBV7-9
CDR3: CASSLAGQGLREQYF
DNA: TGTGCCAGCAGCTTAGCCGGACAGGGCCTGCGCGAGCAGTACTTC

J: TRBJ2-1
D: TRBD2
size: NA
V: TRBV5-4
CDR3: CASSLVSSGLYNEQFF
DNA: TGTGCCAGCAGCTTGGTGTCTAGCGGTTTGTACAATGAGCAGTTCTTC

J: TRBJ1-2
D: NA
size: NA
V: TRBV30
CDR3: CAWSTGYFGYTF
DNA: TGTGCCTGGAGCACAGGGTACTTTGGCTACACCTTC

J: TRBJ2-1
D: TRBD2
size: NA
V: TRBV14
CDR3: CASSLNLAGGYNEQFF
DNA: TGTGCCAGCAGCCTGAATCTAGCGGGAGGCTACAATGAGCAGTTCTTC

J: TRBJ1-2
D: NA
size: NA
V: TRBV30
CDR3: CAWSVTIGSGYTF
DNA: TGTGCCTGGAGTGTAACAATTGGCTCGGGCTACACCTTC

J: TRBJ1-2
D: NA
size: NA
V: TRBV9
CDR3: CASTKEGGLRTNYGYTF
DNA: TGTGCCAGCACCAAGGAGGGCGGATTACGAACTAACTATGGCTACACCTTC

J: TRBJ2-7
D: TRBD1
size: NA
V: TRBV6-5
CDR3: CASTGQGVTYEQYF
DNA: TGTGCCAGCACGGGACAGGGGGTAACCTACGAGCAGTACTTC